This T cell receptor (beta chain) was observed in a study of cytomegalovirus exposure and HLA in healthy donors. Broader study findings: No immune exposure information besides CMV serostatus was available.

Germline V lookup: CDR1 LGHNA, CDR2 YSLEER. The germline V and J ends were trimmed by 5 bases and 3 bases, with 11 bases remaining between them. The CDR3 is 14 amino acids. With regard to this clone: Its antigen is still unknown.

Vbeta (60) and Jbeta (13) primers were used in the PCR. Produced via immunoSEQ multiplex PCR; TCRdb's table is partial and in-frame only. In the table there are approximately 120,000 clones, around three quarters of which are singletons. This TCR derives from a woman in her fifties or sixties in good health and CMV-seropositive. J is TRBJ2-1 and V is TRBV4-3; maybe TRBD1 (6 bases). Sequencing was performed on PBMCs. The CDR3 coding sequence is TGCGCCAGCAGCTTAAACAGGGACTACAATGAGCAGTTCTTC. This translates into CASSLNRDYNEQFF.